A single sample gave rise to the 25 T cell receptor beta chains below, sequenced in a study of blood T cell repertoires in COVID-19. Clones were sequenced by immunoSEQ multiplex PCR, and TCRdb holds only the in-frame ones, with some missing. The data show around 58,000 clones, around four fifths seen once. The sample was peripheral blood. The receptors shown here come from a human donor in a cohort sampled during active COVID-19.

V gene TRBV6-5 combines with J gene TRBJ2-7; TRBD2 aligns across 7 bases. The CDR3 length is 13 residues. Germline V gene lookup returns CDR1 MNHEY and CDR2 SVGAGI. The junction had 7 bases not matched to a gene; V was cut back by 2 bases and J by 9 bases. The CDR3 DNA is TGTGCCAGCAGTTACGAGTGGGAGGGAGGGCAGTACTTC. It translates to CASSYEWEGGQYF.

This chain uses TRBV5-4 with TRBJ1-6, with a weak D call TRBD1 (6 bases). Trimming stripped 4 bases from V and 10 bases from J, with 21 bases between. The V gene's germline CDR1 is SGHNT and CDR2 YYREEE (reference sequence). This CDR3 region has 16 residues. The CDR3 sequence: CASSLIQTGIGSPLHF. The CDR3 DNA follows: TGTGCCAGCAGCCTAATACAAACAGGGATTGGGTCACCCCTCCACTTT.

V and J are TRBV5-1 and TRBJ2-3, with D perhaps matching TRBD2 (6 bases). V gave up 1 base and J gave up 1 base, with 16 bases separating them. The CDR3 length is 17 residues. The germline CDR1 and CDR2 sequences are SGHRS and YFSETQ. CDR3 residues: CASSLTPGTQRTDTQYF. Written as DNA, the CDR3 is TGCGCCAGCAGCTTGACTCCAGGGACTCAGCGCACAGATACGCAGTATTTT.

The CDR3 coding sequence is TGTGCCAGCAGTTTAAACTACTATGGCTACACCTTC. This codes for CASSLNYYGYTF. The V call is TRBV12-3 or TRBV12-4, the J call TRBJ1-2; D is unresolved. The CDR3 contains 12 residues. V gave up 2 bases and J gave up 3 bases, with 4 bases separating them.

This chain links TRBV18 with TRBJ1-5; 8 bases map to TRBD1. Trimming removed 3 bases from V and 5 bases from J; junction bases left unmatched: 6. This CDR3 spans 15 amino acids. Germline CDR1 is KGHSH and CDR2 is LQKENI. This CDR3 reads CASSPTGGADQPQHF. Written as DNA, the CDR3 is TGTGCCAGCTCACCCACAGGGGGGGCGGATCAGCCCCAGCATTTT.

The J gene is TRBJ2-3, the V gene TRBV5-5; 7 bases agree with TRBD2. V gave up 2 bases and J gave up 5 bases; unmatched junction bases: 14. The CDR3 runs to 17 residues. The germline V gene encodes CDR1 SGHKS and CDR2 YYEKEE (reference sequence). For the CDR3, the DNA is TGTGCCAGCAGCTTTTCCGTAGACGGGGCGGGGGTAGATACGCAGTATTTT. Translating gives CASSFSVDGAGVDTQYF. Full variable domain (outside the CDR3, taken from reference TRBV5-5 and TRBJ2-3): DAGVTQSPTHLIKTRGQQVTLRCSPISGHKSVSWYQQVLGQGPQFIFQYYEKEERGRGNFPDRFSARQFPNYSSELNVNALLLGDSALYLCASSFSVDGAGVDTQYFGPGTRLTVL.

The CDR3 region is CASSYTRTSDSPLHF. In DNA form, the CDR3 reads TGTGCCAGCAGTTACACCCGGACATCAGATTCACCCCTCCACTTT. The V and J genes are TRBV6-5 and TRBJ1-6; TRBD1 is a possible D gene (5 bases). Germline V CDR1 and CDR2: MNHEY, SVGAGI. The V and J ends lost 2 bases and 8 bases respectively, with 13 bases between them. This CDR3 has 15 residues.

This chain links TRBV6-2 or TRBV6-3 with TRBJ1-1, with a possible D match to TRBD1 (5 bases). The germline V gene encodes CDR1 MNHEY and CDR2 SVGEGT. V dropped 0 bases and J dropped 5 bases, with 13 bases sitting between them. The CDR3 spans 15 residues. This chain's CDR3 is CASSYSRRGGTEAFF. The CDR3, as DNA: TGTGCCAGCAGTTACTCGAGGCGGGGCGGGACTGAAGCTTTCTTT.

The rearrangement uses TRBV6-5 and TRBJ2-7, with 7 bases matching TRBD1. The CDR3 has 14 residues. The trim removed 6 bases at V and 6 bases at J, leaving 11 bases unmatched. Germline loops: CDR1 MNHEY, CDR2 SVGAGI. The CDR3 coding sequence is TGTGCCAGCAGGGCCGAGTACAGGGGTCGCGAGCAGTACTTC. Amino acid sequence: CASRAEYRGREQYF.

This sequence joins TRBV6-1 and TRBJ2-4, with D tentatively TRBD2 (5 bases). The V end was cut by 0 bases, the J end by 1 base, with 16 bases between. The germline V gene encodes CDR1 MNHNS and CDR2 SASEGT. The CDR3 loop spans 18 amino acids. In DNA form, the CDR3 reads TGTGCCAGCAGTGAAGCGGAGGTCTTTGGGGAGGCCAAAAACATTCAGTACTTC. Its translation: CASSEAEVFGEAKNIQYF.

V is TRBV18 and J is TRBJ2-5; possible D gene TRBD1, 6 bases. Germline-derived CDR1 and CDR2 are KGHSH and LQKENI. The ends were cut back, 3 bases at V and 4 bases at J, with 12 bases in the middle. The CDR3 spans 14 residues. DNA of the CDR3: TGTGCCAGCTCACCGGTACCCAGGGGAGAGACCCAGTACTTC. As protein: CASSPVPRGETQYF.

The rearrangement joins TRBV27 to TRBJ1-1; 9 bases line up with TRBD1. The CDR3 totals 16 residues. Germline loops: CDR1 MNHEY, CDR2 SMNVEV (reference sequence). With 7 bases clipped from V and 4 bases from J, the junction kept 13 bases outside the gene matches. Written as DNA, the CDR3 is TGTGCCAGCAAGAAGGGGGGACAGGGTAGGGGCACTGAAGCTTTCTTT. Protein product: CASKKGGQGRGTEAFF.

The V and J genes are TRBV5-6 and TRBJ2-2; D possibly corresponds to TRBD2 (5 bases). V dropped 2 bases and J dropped 6 bases, with 23 bases sitting between them. There are 18 residues in the CDR3. CDR1 and CDR2 (germline): SGHDT, YYEEEE. The CDR3 DNA reads as TGTGCCAGCAGCTTCTGGCCCCGGGGTATTAGGGTATCCGGGGAGCTGTTTTTT. Translating it yields CASSFWPRGIRVSGELFF. Full variable domain (remainder filled in from reference TRBV5-6 and TRBJ2-2): DAGVTQSPTHLIKTRGQQVTLRCSPKSGHDTVSWYQQALGQGPQFIFQYYEEEERQRGNFPDRFSGHQFPNYSSELNVNALLLGDSALYLCASSFWPRGIRVSGELFFGEGSRLTVL.

V usage is TRBV5-1 and J usage is TRBJ2-2; D gene ambiguous. This CDR3 spans 16 amino acids. Trimming took off 0 bases at V and 1 base at J, with 10 bases between the two ends. Germline V gene data show CDR1 as SGHRS and CDR2 as YFSETQ. CDR3 DNA sequence: TGCGCCAGCAGCTTGGCAGAAAACATGAACACCGGGGAGCTGTTTTTT. Its protein is CASSLAENMNTGELFF.

This chain joins TRBV28 and TRBJ1-5; no clear D. Trimming shortened V by 2 bases and J by 13 bases, and 9 bases separated the two germline ends. The CDR3 is 11 amino acids. CDR1 is MDHEN, CDR2 SYDVKM, per germline. CDR3 sequence reads: CASSLEGSQHF. CDR3 nucleotide sequence: TGTGCCAGCAGTTTAGAGGGTAGTCAGCATTTT.

The CDR3 sequence is CASSSQGAISNEQFF. The CDR3 DNA reads TGTGCCAGCAGCTCACAGGGGGCAATTTCCAATGAGCAGTTCTTC. This rearrangement joins TRBV7-2 to TRBJ2-1; 9 bases fit TRBD1. Unmatched junction bases numbered 7, after V lost 4 bases and J lost 6 bases. The CDR3 sequence is 15 residues long. CDR1 SGHTA and CDR2 FQGNSA come from the germline V gene.

The rearrangement uses TRBV5-1 and TRBJ2-3; 8 nucleotides align to TRBD1. From germline, CDR1 is SGHRS and CDR2 YFSETQ. The CDR3 extends over 16 amino acids. V shed 4 bases and J 1 base; nucleotides not matched to a gene: 8. The CDR3: CASSISDRAGTDTQYF. The CDR3 DNA follows: TGCGCCAGCAGCATATCGGACAGGGCGGGCACAGATACGCAGTATTTT.

V gene TRBV5-6 combines with J gene TRBJ2-3; 13 bases map to TRBD2. J lost 6 bases, V lost 4 bases, and 17 bases had no gene match. Germline loops: CDR1 SGHDT, CDR2 YYEEEE. The CDR3 has 19 amino acids. CDR3 amino acids: CASSLRTSGGPRVGDTQYF. The CDR3 bases are TGTGCCAGCAGCCTTAGGACTAGCGGGGGACCTCGGGTTGGGGATACGCAGTATTTT.

This clone turned up a few times. The V gene is TRBV6-4, the J gene TRBJ2-6; the D is unclear. V was pared by 0 bases and J by 0 bases, with 6 bases between. The CDR3 length is 16 residues. The germline CDR1 and CDR2 sequences are MRHNA and SNTAGT. CDR3 coding DNA: TGTGCCAGCAGTGACTCGCGTAGCTCTGGGGCCAACGTCCTGACTTTC. Amino acids: CASSDSRSSGANVLTF.

This clone showed up just once. The V and J genes are TRBV6-5 and TRBJ1-2; TRBD1 agrees at 10 bases. V trimming: 6 bases; J trimming: 6 bases; junction bases outside the gene matches: 7. The CDR3 totals 14 residues. Germline CDR1 MNHEY, CDR2 SVGAGI. As DNA, the CDR3 is TGTGCCAGCAGCCCCTCCGGGACAGGGGATGGCTACACCTTC. Protein: CASSPSGTGDGYTF.

The chain employs TRBV3-1 (or the pseudogene TRBV3-2) and TRBJ1-2, with D unresolved. The CDR3 covers 17 residues. Germline V gene sequence: CDR1 LGHDT, CDR2 YNNKEL (reference sequence). V dropped 1 base and J dropped 8 bases, with 23 bases sitting between them. The CDR3 loop is CASSQARFARPGTGYTF. The CDR3, as DNA: TGTGCCAGCAGCCAAGCCCGGTTCGCAAGGCCAGGAACAGGCTACACCTTC.

The CDR3 region is CASRGTGSPDTQYF. As DNA, the CDR3 is TGTGCCAGCAGAGGGACAGGGAGCCCAGATACGCAGTATTTT. The rearrangement joins TRBV9 to TRBJ2-3; 9 positions match TRBD1. Germline loops: CDR1 SGDLS, CDR2 YYNGEE. CDR3 size: 14 residues. Trimming took 5 bases from V and 4 from J; bases not matched to a gene: 5.

The chain joins TRBV6-4 to TRBJ2-2, with 7 positions matching TRBD2. Per the germline V gene, CDR1 is MRHNA and CDR2 is SNTAGT. Germline trimming cut 2 bases from V and 4 bases from J; bases unmatched to any gene: 7. This CDR3 region has 16 residues. The CDR3 sequence is CASSDTAGDGTGELFF. In DNA form, the CDR3 reads TGTGCCAGCAGTGACACCGCGGGGGACGGCACCGGGGAGCTGTTTTTT.

The genes are TRBV5-1 and TRBJ2-7; maybe TRBD1 (6 bases). The CDR3 has 13 residues. The germline V gene encodes CDR1 SGHRS and CDR2 YFSETQ. The germline V and J ends were trimmed by 3 bases and 5 bases, with 12 bases remaining between them. The CDR3 sequence: CASSSTGRDEQYF. For the CDR3, the DNA is TGCGCCAGCAGCTCGACAGGACGGGACGAGCAGTACTTC.

Only a few counts were recorded for this clone. This chain uses TRBV28 with TRBJ1-5; TRBD1 matches at 9 bases. The J segment lost 9 bases and the V segment lost 10 bases, leaving 10 bases of the junction unmatched. From germline, CDR1 is MDHEN and CDR2 SYDVKM. CDR3 length: 13 residues. CDR3 in amino acids: CATQGQGIGPQHF. The DNA of the CDR3 is TGTGCCACCCAGGGACAGGGCATAGGGCCCCAGCATTTT.